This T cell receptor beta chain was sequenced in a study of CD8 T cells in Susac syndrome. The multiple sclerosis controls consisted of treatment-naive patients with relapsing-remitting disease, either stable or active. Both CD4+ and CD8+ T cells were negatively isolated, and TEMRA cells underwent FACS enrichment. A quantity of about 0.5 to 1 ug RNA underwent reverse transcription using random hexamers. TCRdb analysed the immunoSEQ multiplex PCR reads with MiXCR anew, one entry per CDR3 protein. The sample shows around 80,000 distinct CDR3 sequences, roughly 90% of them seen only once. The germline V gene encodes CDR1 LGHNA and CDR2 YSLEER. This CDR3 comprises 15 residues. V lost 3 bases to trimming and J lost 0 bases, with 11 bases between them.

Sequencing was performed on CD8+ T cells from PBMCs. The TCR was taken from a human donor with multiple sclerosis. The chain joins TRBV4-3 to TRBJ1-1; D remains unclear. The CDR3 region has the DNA TGCGCCAGCAGCCAGGATCGGATTATGAACACTGAAGCTTTCTTT. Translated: CASSQDRIMNTEAFF.